This T cell receptor (beta chain) was found in a study of regulatory T cells in long-lasting Graves disease. General observations from the study: It was possible that the small sample size reduced accuracy. Persistent Graves' cases showed lower TCR diversity than newly diagnosed cases. With persistent disease, TRBV28, TRBJ1-2 and TRBJ2-5 were the favored segments.

This CDR3 comprises 17 residues. CDR1 and CDR2 (germline): KGHDR, SFDVKD. V gave up 3 bases and J gave up 5 bases, with 21 bases separating them. Combining iRepertoire HTBI primers with Arm-PCR of CDR3 regions, the authors built TCR beta libraries. TCRdb passed the multiplex PCR reads through MiXCR, listing each CDR3 protein once. The sample lists some 250,000 distinct CDR3 sequences, around 20% seen once, with about 14% in the top ten. The time point: newly diagnosed GD, antithyroid drugs for less than 3 months. The authors made the TCR library using RNA they extracted from PBMCs. EDTA tubes received roughly 9.7 milliliters of drawn peripheral blood. This clonotype was observed many times. What it recognizes is unknown.

J is TRBJ2-5 and V is TRBV24-1; D might be TRBD1 (6 bases). This TCR was recovered from a female donor with Graves disease. This material consisted of peripheral blood mononuclear cells (PBMCs), taken at new diagnosis, from a patient treated with antithyroid drugs. As DNA, the CDR3 is TGTGCCACCAGTGATGGGCCCGGTCCCAGGGGAAGCGAGACCCAGTACTTC. Translated, it gives CATSDGPGPRGSETQYF.